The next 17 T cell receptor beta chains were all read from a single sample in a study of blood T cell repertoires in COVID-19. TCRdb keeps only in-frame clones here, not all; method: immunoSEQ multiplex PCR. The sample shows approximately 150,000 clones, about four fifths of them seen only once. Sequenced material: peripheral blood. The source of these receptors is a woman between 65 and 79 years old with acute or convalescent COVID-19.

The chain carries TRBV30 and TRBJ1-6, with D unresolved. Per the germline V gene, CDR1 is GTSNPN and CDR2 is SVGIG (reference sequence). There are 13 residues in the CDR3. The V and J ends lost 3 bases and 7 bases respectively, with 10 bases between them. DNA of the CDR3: TGTGCCTGGAGGCGGAGTCCAAATTCACCCCTCCACTTT. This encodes CAWRRSPNSPLHF.

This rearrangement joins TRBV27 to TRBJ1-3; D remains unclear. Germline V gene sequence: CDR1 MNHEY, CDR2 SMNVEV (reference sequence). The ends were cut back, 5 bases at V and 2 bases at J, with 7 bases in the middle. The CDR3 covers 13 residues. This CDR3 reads CASSHGAGNTIYF. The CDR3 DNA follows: TGTGCCAGCAGTCACGGGGCTGGAAACACCATATATTTT.

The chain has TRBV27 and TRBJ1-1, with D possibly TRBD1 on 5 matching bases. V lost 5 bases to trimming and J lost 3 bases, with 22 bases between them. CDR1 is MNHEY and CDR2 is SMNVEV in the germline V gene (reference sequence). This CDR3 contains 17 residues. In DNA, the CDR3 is TGTGCCAGCAGTCTCATGTCCGCGGCGGGGCCAGACACTGAAGCTTTCTTT. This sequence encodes CASSLMSAAGPDTEAFF.

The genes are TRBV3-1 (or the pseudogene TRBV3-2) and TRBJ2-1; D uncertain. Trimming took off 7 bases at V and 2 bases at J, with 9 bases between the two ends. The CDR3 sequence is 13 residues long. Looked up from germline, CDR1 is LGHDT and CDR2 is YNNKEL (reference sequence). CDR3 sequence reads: CASTRRTYNEQFF. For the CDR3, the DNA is TGTGCCAGCACTAGACGGACCTACAATGAGCAGTTCTTC.

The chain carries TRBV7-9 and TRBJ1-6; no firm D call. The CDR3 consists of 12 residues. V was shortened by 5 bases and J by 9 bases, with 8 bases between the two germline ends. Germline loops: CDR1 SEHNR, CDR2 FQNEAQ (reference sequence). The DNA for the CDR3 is TGTGCCAGCAGCCCAGACTCTTCACCCCTCCACTTT. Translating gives CASSPDSSPLHF.

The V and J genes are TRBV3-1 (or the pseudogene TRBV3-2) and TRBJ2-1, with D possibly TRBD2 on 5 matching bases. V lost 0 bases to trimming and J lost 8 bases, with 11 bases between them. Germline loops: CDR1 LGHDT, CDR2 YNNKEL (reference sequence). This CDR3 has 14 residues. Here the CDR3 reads CASSQDHGVHEQFF. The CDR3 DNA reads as TGTGCCAGCAGCCAAGATCACGGGGTCCATGAGCAGTTCTTC.

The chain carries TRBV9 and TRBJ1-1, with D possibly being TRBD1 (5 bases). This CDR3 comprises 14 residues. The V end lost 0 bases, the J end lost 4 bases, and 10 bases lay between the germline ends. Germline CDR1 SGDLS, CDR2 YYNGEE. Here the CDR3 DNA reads TGTGCCAGCAGCGTAGGGGCAGGGTCCACTGAAGCTTTCTTT. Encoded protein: CASSVGAGSTEAFF.

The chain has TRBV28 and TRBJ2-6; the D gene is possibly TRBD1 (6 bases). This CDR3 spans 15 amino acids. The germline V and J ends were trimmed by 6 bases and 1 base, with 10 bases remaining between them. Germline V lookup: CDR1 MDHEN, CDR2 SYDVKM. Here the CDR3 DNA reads TGTGCCAGCAGGAATACAGGGTCTGGGGCCAACGTCCTGACTTTC. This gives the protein CASRNTGSGANVLTF.

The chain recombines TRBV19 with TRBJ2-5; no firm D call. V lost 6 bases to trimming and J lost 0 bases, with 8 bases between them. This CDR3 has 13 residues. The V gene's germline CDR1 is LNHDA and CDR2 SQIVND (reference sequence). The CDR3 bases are TGTGCCAGTAGGGGCAGTAACCAAGAGACCCAGTACTTC. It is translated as CASRGSNQETQYF.

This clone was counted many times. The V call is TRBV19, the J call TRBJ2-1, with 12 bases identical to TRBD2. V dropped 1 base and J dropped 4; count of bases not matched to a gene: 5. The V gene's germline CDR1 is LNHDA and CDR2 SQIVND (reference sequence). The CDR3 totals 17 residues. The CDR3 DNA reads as TGTGCCAGTAGTATAGGCCTACTAGCGGGGGGATACAATGAGCAGTTCTTC. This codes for CASSIGLLAGGYNEQFF.

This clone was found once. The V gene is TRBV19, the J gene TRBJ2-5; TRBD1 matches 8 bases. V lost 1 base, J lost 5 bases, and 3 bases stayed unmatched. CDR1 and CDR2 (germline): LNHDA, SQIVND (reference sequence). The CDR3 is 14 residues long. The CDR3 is CASSIATGVETQYF. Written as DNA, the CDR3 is TGTGCCAGTAGTATAGCGACAGGGGTGGAGACCCAGTACTTC.

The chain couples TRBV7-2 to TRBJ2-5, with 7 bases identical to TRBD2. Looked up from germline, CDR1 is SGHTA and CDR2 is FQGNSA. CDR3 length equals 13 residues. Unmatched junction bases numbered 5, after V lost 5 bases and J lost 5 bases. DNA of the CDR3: TGTGCCAGCAGCCATCCCGGGGGGGAGACCCAGTACTTC. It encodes CASSHPGGETQYF.

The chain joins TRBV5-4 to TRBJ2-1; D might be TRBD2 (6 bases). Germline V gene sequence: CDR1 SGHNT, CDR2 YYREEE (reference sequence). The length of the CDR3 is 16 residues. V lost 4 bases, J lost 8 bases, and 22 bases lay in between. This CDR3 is CASSPSRGVGVDEQFF. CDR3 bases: TGTGCCAGCAGCCCCTCGCGGGGAGTCGGGGTCGATGAGCAGTTCTTC. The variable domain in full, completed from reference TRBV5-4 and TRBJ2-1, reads ETGVTQSPTHLIKTRGQQVTLRCSSQSGHNTVSWYQQALGQGPQFIFQYYREEENGRGNFPPRFSGLQFPNYSSELNVNALELDDSALYLCASSPSRGVGVDEQFFGPGTRLTVL.

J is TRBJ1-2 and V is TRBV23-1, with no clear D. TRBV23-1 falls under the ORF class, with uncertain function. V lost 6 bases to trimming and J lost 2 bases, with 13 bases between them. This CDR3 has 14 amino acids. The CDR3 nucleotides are TGCGCCAGCAGCGCGCGCCACTCCAACTATGGCTACACCTTC. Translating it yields CASSARHSNYGYTF.

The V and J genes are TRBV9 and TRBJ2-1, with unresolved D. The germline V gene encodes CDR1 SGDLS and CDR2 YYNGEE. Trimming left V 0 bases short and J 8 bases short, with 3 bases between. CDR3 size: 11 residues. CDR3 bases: TGTGCCAGCAGCGTAGGCGATGAGCAGTTCTTC. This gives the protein CASSVGDEQFF.

CDR3 in amino acids: CASSAHTGVSYGYTF. The DNA for the CDR3 is TGTGCCAGCAGCGCCCATACAGGGGTGTCGTATGGCTACACCTTC. The J gene is TRBJ1-2, the V gene TRBV7-2; 7 bases map to TRBD1. From germline, CDR1 is SGHTA and CDR2 FQGNSA. The CDR3 contains 15 residues. V trimming: 5 bases; J trimming: 5 bases; junction bases outside the gene matches: 11.

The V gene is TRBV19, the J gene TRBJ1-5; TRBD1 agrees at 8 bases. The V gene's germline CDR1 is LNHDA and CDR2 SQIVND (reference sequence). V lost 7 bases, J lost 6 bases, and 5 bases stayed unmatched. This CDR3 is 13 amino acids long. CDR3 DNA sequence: TGTGCCAGTACAGGGGGCAGGGCTCAGCCCCAGCATTTT. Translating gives CASTGGRAQPQHF.